This TCR beta chain was identified during a study of cytomegalovirus exposure and HLA in healthy donors. This CDR3 contains 15 residues. V dropped 2 bases and J dropped 1 base, with 9 bases sitting between them. Germline CDR1 is SGHRS and CDR2 is YFSETQ. Amplification used 60 Vbeta primers and 13 Jbeta primers. Measured with immunoSEQ multiplex PCR; TCRdb has only the in-frame clones, and not every one. The top ten hold around 9% of the sample, which has around 150,000 clones, roughly 80% seen once. The receptor was isolated from a male donor in good health and CMV-seropositive. Sequencing used PBMCs. This chain uses TRBV5-1 with TRBJ2-2; D gene uncertain. The CDR3 bases are TGCGCCAGCAGCTTTATAGGCGGGAACACCGGGGAGCTGTTTTTT. Its translation: CASSFIGGNTGELFF. Filled out from reference TRBV5-1 and TRBJ2-2, the complete variable domain reads KAGVTQTPRYLIKTRGQQVTLSCSPISGHRSVSWYQQTPGQGLQFLFEYFSETQRNKGNFPGRFSGRQFSNSRSEMNVSTLELGDSALYLCASSFIGGNTGELFFGEGSRLTVL.